This T cell receptor beta chain was observed in a study of shared clonotypes between healthy human individuals. On this clone: The antigen remains unidentified.

Study-wide results and limits: Across subsets, estimated richness was generally greater for naive than for memory populations.

The V segment lost 4 bases and the J segment 2 bases; nucleotides outside the gene matches: 7. Germline V lookup: CDR1 SGHVS, CDR2 FNYEAQ. The CDR3 contains 15 residues. The method was immunoSEQ multiplex PCR; TCRdb's version includes in-frame clones alone and lacks a portion of them. The sample shows 2 million to 2.5 million clones, approximately 93% of them seen only once. The chain has TRBV7-6 and TRBJ1-1, with 7 bases lining up with TRBD1. The clonotype was recovered from a man between 18 and 29 years old in good health. Some clones in this sample may be carry-over from other donors' samples. The sequencing sample was made of naive CD4+ T cells from PBMCs. Documented subset: CD45RA+ positively selected. CDR3 sequence: CASSYDDRANTEAFF. The CDR3 bases are TGTGCCAGCAGCTACGACGACAGGGCAAACACTGAAGCTTTCTTT.